The sample holds many counts of the clone carrying this TCR beta chain. These data are taken from a study of T cells in Graves' hyperthyroidism and ophthalmopathy. Amplified regions were TCR beta CDR3 sequences from RNA transcripts. An initial round of RT-PCR targeting the TCR CDR3 relied on the HTBI primer set. TCRdb itself ran the multiplex PCR reads through MiXCR, one entry per CDR3 protein. The sample lists almost 600,000 distinct CDR3 sequences, about 45% seen once, with more than 7% in the top ten. The V end lost 5 bases, the J end lost 4 bases, and 11 bases lay between the germline ends. Looked up from germline, CDR1 is PRHDT and CDR2 is FYEKMQ (reference sequence). This CDR3 is 13 amino acids long.

This clonotype was sampled from a young woman with Graves' hyperthyroidism. This chain links TRBV13 with TRBJ2-5, with D tentatively TRBD2 (5 bases). Sequenced sample: peripheral blood or thyroid tissue (not recorded which). The CDR3 nucleotides are TGTGCCAGCAGCGAAGGACTTCTAGAGACCCAGTACTTC. This codes for CASSEGLLETQYF.